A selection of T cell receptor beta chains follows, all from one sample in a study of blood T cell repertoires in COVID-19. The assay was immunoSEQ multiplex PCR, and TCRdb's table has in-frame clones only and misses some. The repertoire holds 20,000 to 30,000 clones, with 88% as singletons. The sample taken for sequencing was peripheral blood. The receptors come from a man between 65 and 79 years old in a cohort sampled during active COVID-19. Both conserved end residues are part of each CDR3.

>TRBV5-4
CASSLNGEETQYF
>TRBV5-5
CASSSALVGLNTEAFF
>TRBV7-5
CARSVSTGGNYGYTF
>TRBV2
CASRPGLNTDTQYF
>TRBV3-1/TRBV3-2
CASSQASVKLFF
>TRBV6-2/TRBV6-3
CASSSADRASNTEAFF
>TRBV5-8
CASSLREPHEQFF
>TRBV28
CASSLRRGQGASPLHF
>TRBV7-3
CASSPTGQLEAFF
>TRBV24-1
CATSDSRQGPNTEAFF
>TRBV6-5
CASSYSGEGETQYF
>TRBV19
CASSPGLAGSYNEQFF
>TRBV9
CASSARLAGASDTQYF
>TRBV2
CATKGRGYTGELFF
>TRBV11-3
CASSSGQDAGSLGNEQFF
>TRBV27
CASSPGTGGNNSPLHF
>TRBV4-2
CASSQAGTSGYEQYF
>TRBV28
CASSLIQGPLISYNSPLHF
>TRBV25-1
CASSYSDLNTEAFF
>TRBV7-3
CASSLTGPQETQYF
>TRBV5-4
CASSLVQGAAVEQYF
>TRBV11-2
CASSFTRSSYNEQFF
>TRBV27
CASSPGTSGRSRQFF
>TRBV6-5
CASSYSPGQGDEQYF
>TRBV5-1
CASSLKPGFQETQYF
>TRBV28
CASRSGTLEYYEQYF
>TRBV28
CASRARGTTFSNEKLFF
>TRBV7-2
CASSLVVAANTEAFF
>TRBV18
CASSPDRIGNYGYTF
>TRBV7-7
CASSHGTSGNTGELFF
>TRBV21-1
CASSKGQGSSYEQYF
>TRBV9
CASSARQGGPGELFF
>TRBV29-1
CSVEEDRGYEQYF
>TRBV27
CASSKRQGAGELFF
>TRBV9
CASSVETGGYGYTF
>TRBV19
CASSASGRFYYNEQFF